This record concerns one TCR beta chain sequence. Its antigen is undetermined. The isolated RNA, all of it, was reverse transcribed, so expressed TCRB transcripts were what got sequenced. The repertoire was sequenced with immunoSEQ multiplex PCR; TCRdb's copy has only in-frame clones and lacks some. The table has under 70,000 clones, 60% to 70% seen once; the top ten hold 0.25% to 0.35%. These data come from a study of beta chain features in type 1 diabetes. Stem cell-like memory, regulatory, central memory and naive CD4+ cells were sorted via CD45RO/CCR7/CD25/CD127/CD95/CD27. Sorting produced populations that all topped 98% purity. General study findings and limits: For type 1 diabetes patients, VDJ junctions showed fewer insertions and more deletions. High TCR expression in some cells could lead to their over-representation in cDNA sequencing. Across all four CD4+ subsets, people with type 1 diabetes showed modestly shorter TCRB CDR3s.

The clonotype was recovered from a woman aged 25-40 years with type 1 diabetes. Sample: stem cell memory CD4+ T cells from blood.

DNA of the CDR3: TGTGCCAGCAGTGGACAGGTGGCAGATACGCAGTATTTT. Its protein is CASSGQVADTQYF. The V and J genes are TRBV6-1 and TRBJ2-3; tentative D call: TRBD1 (6 bases). The CDR3 covers 13 residues. CDR1 and CDR2 (germline): MNHNS, SASEGT. V shed 4 bases and J shed 4 bases, with 9 bases lying between them.